The 10 T cell receptor beta chains given below trace back to one sample, sequenced in a study of OX40 agonist ivuxolimab in advanced cancers. The library was made by the immunoSEQ multiplex PCR assay. TCRdb retrieved this table from immuneACCESS and kept in-frame rearrangements only. Not all clones are present; in checked studies, unresolved V genes account for under half, and no reason is known for the remainder. The sample table records more than 80,000 clones; approximately 91% of these occur just once. The leading ten clones occupy around 0.7% of the sample. Specimen: CD4+ or CD8+ T cells sorted from blood, collected in a trial of the OX40 agonist ivuxolimab. Every receptor here comes from an adult with an advanced solid tumor such as melanoma, head and neck, liver or kidney cancer.

In regard to this clone: Other DNA sequences in the sample encode the same CDR3. The chain is built from TRBV10-2 and TRBJ2-1, with 10 positions matching TRBD2. The J segment lost 4 bases and the V segment lost 7 bases, leaving 4 bases of the junction unmatched. Germline V lookup: CDR1 WSHSY, CDR2 SAAADI. The CDR3 runs 14 residues. CDR3 sequence reads: CASTLAGGYNEQFF. For the CDR3, the DNA is TGCGCCAGCACTTTAGCGGGGGGTTACAATGAGCAGTTCTTC.

The chain joins TRBV7-2 to TRBJ2-1; 12 bases agree with TRBD2. Germline CDR1 and CDR2: SGHTA and FQGNSA. V was clipped by 5 bases and J by 6 bases; unmatched bases: 5. The CDR3 runs to 15 residues. This chain's CDR3 is CASSRSSGGVNEQFF. Here the CDR3 DNA reads TGTGCCAGCAGCCGATCTAGCGGGGGGGTCAATGAGCAGTTCTTC.

The chain couples TRBV7-2 to TRBJ2-5; D is uncertain. CDR3 length: 15 amino acids. CDR1 SGHTA and CDR2 FQGNSA come from the germline V gene. V lost 5 bases to trimming and J lost 1 base, with 14 bases between them. CDR3: CASSPIRRSQETQYF. The CDR3 DNA reads as TGTGCCAGCAGCCCGATACGACGGAGCCAAGAGACCCAGTACTTC.

The chain carries TRBV6-6 and TRBJ1-4, with no clear D. CDR3 length: 14 amino acids. The V gene lost 2 bases and the J gene lost 10 bases, with 14 bases spanning the gap. CDR1 and CDR2 from the germline V gene are MNHNY and SVGAGI (reference sequence). The CDR3: CASSYNPLKLKLFF. The CDR3 DNA is TGTGCCAGCAGTTACAATCCATTGAAGCTAAAACTGTTTTTT.

The V gene is TRBV18, the J gene TRBJ1-2; 10 bases align to TRBD1. CDR3 size: 14 residues. The J segment lost 4 bases and the V segment lost 6 bases, leaving 5 bases of the junction unmatched. Per germline, CDR1 KGHSH and CDR2 LQKENI. Here the CDR3 reads CASSQTGGGYGYTF. The CDR3 nucleotides are TGTGCCAGCTCCCAGACAGGGGGCGGCTATGGCTACACCTTC. Based on the CDR3 plus reference TRBV18 and TRBJ1-2, the full variable domain is NAGVMQNPRHLVRRRGQEARLRCSPMKGHSHVYWYRQLPEEGLKFMVYLQKENIIDESGMPKERFSAEFPKEGPSILRIQQVVRGDSAAYFCASSQTGGGYGYTFGSGTRLTVV.

The genes are TRBV30 and TRBJ1-3; TRBD1 matches at 8 bases. This CDR3 has 16 amino acids. From germline, CDR1 is GTSNPN and CDR2 SVGIG (reference sequence). Trimming cost V 2 bases and J 1 base; bases outside gene matches: 7. The DNA for the CDR3 is TGTGCCTGGAGTCCGCCCGGGACAGGTTCTGGAAACACCATATATTTT. Its protein product is CAWSPPGTGSGNTIYF.

The V and J genes are TRBV10-3 and TRBJ2-7; TRBD2 matches at 12 bases. Looked up from germline, CDR1 is ENHRY and CDR2 is SYGVKD. V shed 3 bases and J 3 bases; nucleotides not matched to a gene: 3. The length of the CDR3 is 15 residues. CDR3 DNA sequence: TGTGCCATCAGTGACACGACTAGCGGGAGCTACGAGCAGTACTTC. Translated, it gives CAISDTTSGSYEQYF.

This clone appeared once. The chain uses TRBV5-1 and TRBJ2-2; D call uncertain. The CDR3 spans 15 residues. In germline, CDR1 is SGHRS, CDR2 YFSETQ. V was clipped by 1 base and J by 0 bases, with 7 bases between them. CDR3 protein: CASSLHRTNTGELFF. CDR3 nucleotide sequence: TGCGCCAGCAGCTTGCACCGTACGAACACCGGGGAGCTGTTTTTT.

This clone is a singleton in its sample. V usage is TRBV6-5 and J usage is TRBJ1-2; weak D call: TRBD1 (5 bases). CDR1 MNHEY and CDR2 SVGAGI come from the germline V gene. Deletions cut 0 bases from V and 8 bases from J, with 10 bases between. The CDR3 runs 13 residues. This CDR3 reads CASSYSPGRGYTF. CDR3 nucleotides: TGTGCCAGCAGTTACTCGCCGGGGCGCGGCTACACCTTC.

The chain joins TRBV19 to TRBJ1-1; D not resolved. This CDR3 has 13 amino acids. Germline lookup yields CDR1 LNHDA and CDR2 SQIVND (reference sequence). V lost 4 bases to trimming and J lost 6 bases, with 12 bases between them. The CDR3 here is CASSNFPSSEAFF. The CDR3 coding sequence is TGTGCCAGTAGTAATTTTCCGTCGTCTGAAGCTTTCTTT.